This TCR beta chain emerged from a study of T-cell reconstitution after alpha-beta-depleted transplantation in children. Study outcomes and limitations: Alpha-beta T cells present about two months after transplant were reported to originate from several hundred expanded graft clones. Once a year had passed after transplant, T-cell counts and diversity came mostly from newly produced T cells. Day-60 TCRbeta diversity that was high in some patients was derived from surviving recipient T cells and thymic progenitors.

CDR1 is SGHTA and CDR2 is FQGNSA in the germline V gene. With 2 bases removed from V and 0 bases from J, the gap between germline ends came to 16 bases. The CDR3 sequence is 17 residues long. In this sample, this clonotype turned up many times. No antigen is known for it. Unique molecular identifiers were incorporated into the prepared TCRbeta library. From the PCR reads, TCRdb called clonotypes with MiXCR, one entry per CDR3 protein. The sample holds about 460,000 distinct CDR3 sequences, over 9.5% seen once. This TCR came from a child under 10 years old with inherited bone marrow failure, due to receive a stem cell transplant. The sample in question was PBMCs, obtained before TCRalphabeta/CD19-depleted stem cell transplant. The chain couples TRBV7-2 to TRBJ1-1; D is unresolved. The CDR3 nucleotides read TGTGCCAGCAGCTTACACCCGACACCTCCCATGAACACTGAAGCTTTCTTT. Translation: CASSLHPTPPMNTEAFF.